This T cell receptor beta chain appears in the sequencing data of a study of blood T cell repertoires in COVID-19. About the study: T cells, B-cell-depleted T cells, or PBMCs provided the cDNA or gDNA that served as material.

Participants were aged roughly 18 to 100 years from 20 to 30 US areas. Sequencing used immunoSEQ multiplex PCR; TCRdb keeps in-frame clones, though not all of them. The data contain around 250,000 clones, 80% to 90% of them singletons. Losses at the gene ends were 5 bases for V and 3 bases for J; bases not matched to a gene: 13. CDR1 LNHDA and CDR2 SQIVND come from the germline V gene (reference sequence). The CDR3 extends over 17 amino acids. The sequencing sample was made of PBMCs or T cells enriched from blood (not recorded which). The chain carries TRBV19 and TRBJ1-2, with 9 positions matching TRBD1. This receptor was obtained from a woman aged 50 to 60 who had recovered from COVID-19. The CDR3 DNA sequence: TGTGCCAGTAGTTCCAACAGGGGGCGGAGAATGGACTATGGCTACACCTTC. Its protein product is CASSSNRGRRMDYGYTF.